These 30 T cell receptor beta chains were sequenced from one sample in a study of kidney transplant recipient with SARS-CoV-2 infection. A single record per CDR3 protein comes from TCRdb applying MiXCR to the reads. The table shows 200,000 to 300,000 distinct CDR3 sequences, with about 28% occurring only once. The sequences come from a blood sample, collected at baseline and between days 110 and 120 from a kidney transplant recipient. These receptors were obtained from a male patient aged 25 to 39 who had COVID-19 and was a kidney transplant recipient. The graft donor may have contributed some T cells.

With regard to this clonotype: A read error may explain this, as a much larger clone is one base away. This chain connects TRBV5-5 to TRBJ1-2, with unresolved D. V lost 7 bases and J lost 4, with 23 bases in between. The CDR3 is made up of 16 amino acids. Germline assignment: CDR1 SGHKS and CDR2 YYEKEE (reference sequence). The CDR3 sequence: CASSVPVTRKTYGYTF. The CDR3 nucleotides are TGTGCCAGCTCAGTCCCTGTCACGCGAAAGACCTATGGCTACACCTTC.

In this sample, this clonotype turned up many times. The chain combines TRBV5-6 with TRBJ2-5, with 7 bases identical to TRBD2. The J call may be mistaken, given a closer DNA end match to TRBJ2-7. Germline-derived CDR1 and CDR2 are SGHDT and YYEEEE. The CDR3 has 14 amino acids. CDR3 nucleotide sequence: TGTGCCAGCAGCTTGGTCGGGGGAGGGTACGAGCAGTACTTC. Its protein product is CASSLVGGGYEQYF.

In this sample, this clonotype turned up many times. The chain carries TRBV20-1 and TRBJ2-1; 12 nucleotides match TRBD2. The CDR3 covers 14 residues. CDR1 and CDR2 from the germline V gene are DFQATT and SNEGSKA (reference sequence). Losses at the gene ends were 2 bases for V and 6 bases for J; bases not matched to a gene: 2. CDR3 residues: CSARLAGGSNEQFF. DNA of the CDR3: TGCAGTGCTAGACTAGCGGGAGGGAGCAATGAGCAGTTCTTC.

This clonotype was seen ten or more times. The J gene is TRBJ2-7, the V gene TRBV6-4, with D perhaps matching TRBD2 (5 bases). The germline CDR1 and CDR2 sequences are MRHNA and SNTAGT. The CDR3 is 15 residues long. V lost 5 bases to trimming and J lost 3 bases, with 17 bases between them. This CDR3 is CASSPSEGADYEQYF. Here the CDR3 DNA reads TGTGCCAGCAGTCCCTCAGAGGGCGCGGACTACGAGCAGTACTTC.

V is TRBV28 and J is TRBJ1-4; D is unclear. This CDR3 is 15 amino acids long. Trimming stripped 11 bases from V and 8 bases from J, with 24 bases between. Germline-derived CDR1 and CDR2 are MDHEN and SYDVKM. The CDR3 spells CAGNGGRIPGEKLFF. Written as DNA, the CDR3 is TGTGCCGGCAACGGTGGCCGGATACCGGGGGAAAAACTGTTTTTT.

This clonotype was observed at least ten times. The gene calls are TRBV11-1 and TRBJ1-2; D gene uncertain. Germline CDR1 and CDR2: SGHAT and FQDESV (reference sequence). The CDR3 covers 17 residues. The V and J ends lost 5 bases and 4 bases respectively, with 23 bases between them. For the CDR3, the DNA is TGTGCCAGCAGCGTAGGTCATAAGGCTGGAAAGACCTATGGCTACACCTTC. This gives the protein CASSVGHKAGKTYGYTF.

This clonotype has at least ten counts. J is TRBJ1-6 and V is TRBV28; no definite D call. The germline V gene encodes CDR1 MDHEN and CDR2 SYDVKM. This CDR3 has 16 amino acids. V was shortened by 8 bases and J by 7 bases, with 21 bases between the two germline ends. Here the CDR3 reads CASRFLLLSPNSPLHF. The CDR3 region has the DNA TGTGCCAGCCGGTTCCTGCTACTTTCTCCGAATTCACCCCTCCACTTT.

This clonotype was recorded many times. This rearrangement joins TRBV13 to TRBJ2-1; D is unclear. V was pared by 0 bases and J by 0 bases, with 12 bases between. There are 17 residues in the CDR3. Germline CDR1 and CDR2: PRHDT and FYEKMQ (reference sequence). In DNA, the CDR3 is TGTGCCAGCAGCTTAGGTAGTAGTTACAGCTCCTACAATGAGCAGTTCTTC. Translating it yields CASSLGSSYSSYNEQFF.

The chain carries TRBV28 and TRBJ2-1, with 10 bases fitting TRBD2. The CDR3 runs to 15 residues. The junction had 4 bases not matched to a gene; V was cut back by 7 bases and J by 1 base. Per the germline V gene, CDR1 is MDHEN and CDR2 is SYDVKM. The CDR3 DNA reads TGTGCCAGCACCTTGACTAGCGGGTCCTACAATGAGCAGTTCTTC. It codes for CASTLTSGSYNEQFF.

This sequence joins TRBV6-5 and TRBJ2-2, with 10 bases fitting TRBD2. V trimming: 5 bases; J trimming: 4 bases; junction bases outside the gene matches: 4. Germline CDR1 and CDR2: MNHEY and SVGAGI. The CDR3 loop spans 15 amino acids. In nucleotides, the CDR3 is TGTGCCAGCAGTAGCGGGGGGGCTATCACCGGGGAGCTGTTTTTT. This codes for CASSSGGAITGELFF.

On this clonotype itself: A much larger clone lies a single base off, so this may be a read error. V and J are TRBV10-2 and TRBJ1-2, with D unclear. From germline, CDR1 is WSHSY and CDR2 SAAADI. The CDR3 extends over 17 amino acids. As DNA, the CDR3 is TGCGCCAGCAGTATCCCAACCACTTCTAGAAAGACCTATGGCTACGCCTTC. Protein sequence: CASSIPTTSRKTYGYAF.

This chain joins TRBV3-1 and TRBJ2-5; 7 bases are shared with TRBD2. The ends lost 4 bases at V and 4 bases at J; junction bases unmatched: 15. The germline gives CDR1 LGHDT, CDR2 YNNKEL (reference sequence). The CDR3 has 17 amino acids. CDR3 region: CASSPIGAGELGETQYF. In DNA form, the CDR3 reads TGTGCCAGCAGCCCAATAGGGGCGGGAGAACTCGGAGAGACCCAGTACTTC.

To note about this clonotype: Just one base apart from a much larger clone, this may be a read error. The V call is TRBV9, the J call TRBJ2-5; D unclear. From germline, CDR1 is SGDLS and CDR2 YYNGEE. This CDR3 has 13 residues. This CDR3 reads CASSVAGSETQCF. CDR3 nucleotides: TGTGCCAGCAGCGTAGCTGGGTCGGAGACCCAGTGCTTC.

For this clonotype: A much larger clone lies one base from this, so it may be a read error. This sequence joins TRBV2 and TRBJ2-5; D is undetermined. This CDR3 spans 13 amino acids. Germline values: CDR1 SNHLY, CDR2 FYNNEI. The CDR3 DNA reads TGTGCCCGCAGTGAAGGTGGCAAGGGGACCCAGTACTTC. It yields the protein CARSEGGKGTQYF.

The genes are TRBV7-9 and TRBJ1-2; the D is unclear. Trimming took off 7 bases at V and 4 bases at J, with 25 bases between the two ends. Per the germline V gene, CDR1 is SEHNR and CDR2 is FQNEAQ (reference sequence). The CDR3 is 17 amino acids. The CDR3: CASNGNRYHGKTYGYTF. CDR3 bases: TGTGCCAGCAACGGAAACAGATACCATGGAAAGACCTATGGCTACACCTTC.

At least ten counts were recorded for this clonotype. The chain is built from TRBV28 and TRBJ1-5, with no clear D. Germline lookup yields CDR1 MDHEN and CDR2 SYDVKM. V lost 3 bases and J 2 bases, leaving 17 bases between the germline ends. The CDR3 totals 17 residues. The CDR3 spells CASSLKRRLVGNQPQHF. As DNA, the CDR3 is TGTGCCAGCAGTTTGAAACGTCGCCTCGTAGGCAATCAGCCCCAGCATTTT.

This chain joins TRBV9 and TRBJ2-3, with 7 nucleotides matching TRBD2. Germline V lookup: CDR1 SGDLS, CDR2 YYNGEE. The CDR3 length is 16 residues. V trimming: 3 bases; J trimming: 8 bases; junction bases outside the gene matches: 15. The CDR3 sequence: CASSAGLGEGLGTQYF. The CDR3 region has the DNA TGTGCCAGCAGCGCTGGGCTCGGGGAGGGCCTGGGTACGCAGTATTTT.

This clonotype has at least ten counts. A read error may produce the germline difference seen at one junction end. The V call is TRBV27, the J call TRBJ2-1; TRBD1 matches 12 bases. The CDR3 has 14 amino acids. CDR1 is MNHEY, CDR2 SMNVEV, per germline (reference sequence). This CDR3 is CASSFGDRGHEQFF. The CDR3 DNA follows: TGTGCCAGTAGTTTTGGGGACAGGGGGCATGAGCAGTTCTTC.

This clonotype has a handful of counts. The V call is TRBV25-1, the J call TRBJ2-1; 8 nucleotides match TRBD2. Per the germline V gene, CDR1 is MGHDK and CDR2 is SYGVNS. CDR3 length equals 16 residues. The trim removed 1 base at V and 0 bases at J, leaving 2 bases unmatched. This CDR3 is CASSEFAGGSYNEQFF. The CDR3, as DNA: TGTGCCAGCAGTGAATTTGCGGGGGGCTCCTACAATGAGCAGTTCTTC.

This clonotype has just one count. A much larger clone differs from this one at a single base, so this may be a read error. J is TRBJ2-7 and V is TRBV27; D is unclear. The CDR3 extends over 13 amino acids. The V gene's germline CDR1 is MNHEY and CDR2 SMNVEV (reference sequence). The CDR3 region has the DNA TGTGCCGGCAGTCGCCCCTCTTCCTACGAGCAGTACTTC. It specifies CAGSRPSSYEQYF.

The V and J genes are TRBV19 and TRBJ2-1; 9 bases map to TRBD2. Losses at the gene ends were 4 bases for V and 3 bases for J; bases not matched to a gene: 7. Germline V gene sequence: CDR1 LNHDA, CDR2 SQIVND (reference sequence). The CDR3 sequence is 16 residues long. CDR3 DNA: TGTGCCAGTAGTACCCCCAGCGGGAGGAACTACAATGAGCAGTTCTTC. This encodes CASSTPSGRNYNEQFF.

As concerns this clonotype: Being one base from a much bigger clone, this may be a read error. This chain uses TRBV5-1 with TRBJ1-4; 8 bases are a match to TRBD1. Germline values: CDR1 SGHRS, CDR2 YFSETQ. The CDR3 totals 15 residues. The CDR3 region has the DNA TGCGCCAGCGGCTTACAGCCGGGACAGGATGAAAAACTGTTTTTT. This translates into CASGLQPGQDEKLFF.

The CDR3 loop reads CATPSSGSSYNEQFF. The CDR3 DNA is TGTGCCACCCCATCTAGCGGGAGCTCCTACAATGAGCAGTTCTTC. The rearrangement links TRBV5-6 to TRBJ2-1; 10 nucleotides match TRBD2. The trim removed 9 bases at V and 0 bases at J, leaving 6 bases unmatched. CDR3 length: 15 amino acids. Germline CDR1 and CDR2: SGHDT and YYEEEE.

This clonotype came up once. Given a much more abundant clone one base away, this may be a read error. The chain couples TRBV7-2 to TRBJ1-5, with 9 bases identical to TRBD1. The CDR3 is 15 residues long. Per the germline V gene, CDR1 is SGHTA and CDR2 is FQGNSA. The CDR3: CASSWGQGGNHPQHF. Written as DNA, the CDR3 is TGTGCCAGCAGCTGGGGACAGGGTGGCAATCATCCCCAGCATTTT.

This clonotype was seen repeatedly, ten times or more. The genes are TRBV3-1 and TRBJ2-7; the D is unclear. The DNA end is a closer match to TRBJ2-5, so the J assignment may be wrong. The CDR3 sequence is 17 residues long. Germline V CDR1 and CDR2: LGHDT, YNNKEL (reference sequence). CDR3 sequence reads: CASSESVPISFSETQYF. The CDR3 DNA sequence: TGTGCCAGCAGCGAATCGGTTCCCATTTCTTTCTCTGAGACCCAGTACTTC.

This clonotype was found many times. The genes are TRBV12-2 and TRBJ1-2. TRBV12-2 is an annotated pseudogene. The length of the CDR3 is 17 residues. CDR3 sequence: CASRKRQTPRKTYGYTF. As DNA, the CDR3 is TGTGCAAGTCGCAAGCGGCAGACTCCACGAAAGACCTATGGCTACACCTTC.

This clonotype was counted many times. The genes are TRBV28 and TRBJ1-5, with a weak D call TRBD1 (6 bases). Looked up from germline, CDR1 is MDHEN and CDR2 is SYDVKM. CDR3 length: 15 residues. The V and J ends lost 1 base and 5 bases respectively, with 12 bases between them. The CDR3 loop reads CASSLSQGIYQPQHF. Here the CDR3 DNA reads TGTGCCAGCAGTTTATCCCAGGGGATCTATCAGCCCCAGCATTTT.

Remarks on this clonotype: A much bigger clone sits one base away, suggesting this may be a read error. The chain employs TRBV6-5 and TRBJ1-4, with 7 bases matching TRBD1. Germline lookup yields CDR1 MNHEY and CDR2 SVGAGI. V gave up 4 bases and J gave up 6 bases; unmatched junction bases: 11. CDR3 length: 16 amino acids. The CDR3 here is CASSCSYRGGDEKLFF. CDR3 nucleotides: TGTGCCAGCAGTTGCTCCTACAGGGGAGGGGATGAAAAACTGTTTTTT.

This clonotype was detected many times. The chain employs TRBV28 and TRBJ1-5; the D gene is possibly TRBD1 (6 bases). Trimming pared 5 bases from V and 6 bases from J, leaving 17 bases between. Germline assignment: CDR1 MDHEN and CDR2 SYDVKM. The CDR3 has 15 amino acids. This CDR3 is CASSLHGGAAQPQHF. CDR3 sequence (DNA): TGTGCCAGCAGTCTACACGGGGGGGCGGCTCAGCCCCAGCATTTT.

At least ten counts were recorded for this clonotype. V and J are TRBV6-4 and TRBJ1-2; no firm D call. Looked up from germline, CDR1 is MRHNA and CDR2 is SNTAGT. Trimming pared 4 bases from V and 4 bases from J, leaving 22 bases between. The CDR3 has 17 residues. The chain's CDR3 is CASSVLASHGKTYGYTF. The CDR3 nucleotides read TGTGCCAGCAGTGTCCTCGCCTCACACGGAAAGACCTATGGCTACACCTTC.